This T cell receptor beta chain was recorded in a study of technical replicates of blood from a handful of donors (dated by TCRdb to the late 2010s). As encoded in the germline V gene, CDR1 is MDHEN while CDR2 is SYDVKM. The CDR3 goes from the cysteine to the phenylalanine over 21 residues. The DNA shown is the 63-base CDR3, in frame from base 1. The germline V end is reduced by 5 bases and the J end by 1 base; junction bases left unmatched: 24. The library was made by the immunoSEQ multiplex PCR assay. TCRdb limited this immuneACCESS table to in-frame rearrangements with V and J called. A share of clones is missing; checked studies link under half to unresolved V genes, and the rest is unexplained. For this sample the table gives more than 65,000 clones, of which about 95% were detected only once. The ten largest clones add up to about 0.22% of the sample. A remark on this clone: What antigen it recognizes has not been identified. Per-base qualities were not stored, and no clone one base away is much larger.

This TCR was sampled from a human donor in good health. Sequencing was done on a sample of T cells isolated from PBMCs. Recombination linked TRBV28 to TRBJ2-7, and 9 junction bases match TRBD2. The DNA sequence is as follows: TGTGCCAGCAGTCCCCGTTATCTACTACGACTAGCGGAAGTAGGATCCTACGAGCAGTACTTC. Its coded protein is CASSPRYLLRLAEVGSYEQYF.